This TCR beta chain was documented in a study of shared clonotypes between healthy human individuals. Here immunoSEQ multiplex PCR was the method, and the copy in TCRdb shows in-frame clones only, minus some. The sample lists 550,000 to 850,000 clones, about 74% seen once, with approximately 1.7% in the top ten. Comments on this clone: Additional DNA sequences in this sample encode the identical CDR3.

The CDR3 contains 14 residues. From germline, CDR1 is SNHLY and CDR2 FYNNEI. V lost 3 bases to trimming and J lost 1 base, with 9 bases between them. This chain links TRBV2 with TRBJ1-2; D perhaps matches TRBD1 (5 bases). The sample was memory CD4+ T cells sorted from blood. Subset indicated: CD45RA-negative fraction. The sequence came from a woman in her thirties in good health. CDR3 region: CASSDRGNNYGYTF. The CDR3, as DNA: TGTGCCAGCAGTGATCGGGGGAATAACTATGGCTACACCTTC. Looking up the rest from reference TRBV2 and TRBJ1-2 gives the full variable domain: EPEVTQTPSHQVTQMGQEVILRCVPISNHLYFYWYRQILGQKVEFLVSFYNNEISEKSEIFDDQFSVERPDGSNFTLKIRSTKLEDSAMYFCASSDRGNNYGYTFGSGTRLTVV.